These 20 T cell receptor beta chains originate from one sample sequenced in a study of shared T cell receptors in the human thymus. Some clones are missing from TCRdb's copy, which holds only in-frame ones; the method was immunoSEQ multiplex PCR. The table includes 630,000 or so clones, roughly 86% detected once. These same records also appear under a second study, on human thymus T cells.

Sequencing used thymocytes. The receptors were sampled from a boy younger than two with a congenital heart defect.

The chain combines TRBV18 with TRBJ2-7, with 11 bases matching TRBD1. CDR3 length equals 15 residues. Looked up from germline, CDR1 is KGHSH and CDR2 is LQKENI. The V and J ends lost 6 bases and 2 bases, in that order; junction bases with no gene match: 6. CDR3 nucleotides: TGTGCCAGCTCGCCCGGGGACAGGGGGGCCTACGAGCAGTACTTC. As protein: CASSPGDRGAYEQYF.

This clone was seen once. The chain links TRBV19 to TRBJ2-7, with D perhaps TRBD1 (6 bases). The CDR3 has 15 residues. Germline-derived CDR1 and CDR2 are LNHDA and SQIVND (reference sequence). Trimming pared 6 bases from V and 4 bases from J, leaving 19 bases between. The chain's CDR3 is CASSVKQGQLYEQYF. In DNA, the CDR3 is TGTGCCAGTAGCGTAAAACAGGGCCAGCTTTACGAGCAGTACTTC.

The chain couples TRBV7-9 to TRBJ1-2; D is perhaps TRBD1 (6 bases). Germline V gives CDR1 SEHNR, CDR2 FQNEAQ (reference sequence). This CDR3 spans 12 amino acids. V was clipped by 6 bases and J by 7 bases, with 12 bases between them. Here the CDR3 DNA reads TGTGCCAGCAGGTCAGGGGATGGTGGCTACACCTTC. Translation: CASRSGDGGYTF.

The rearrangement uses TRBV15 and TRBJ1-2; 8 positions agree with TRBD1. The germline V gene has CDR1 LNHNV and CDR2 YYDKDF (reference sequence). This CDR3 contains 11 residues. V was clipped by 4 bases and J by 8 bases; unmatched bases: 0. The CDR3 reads CATSNRGGYTF. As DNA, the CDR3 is TGTGCCACCAGCAACAGGGGGGGCTACACCTTC. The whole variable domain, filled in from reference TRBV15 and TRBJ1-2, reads DAMVIQNPRYQVTQFGKPVTLSCSQTLNHNVMYWYQQKSSQAPKLLFHYYDKDFNNEADTPDNFQSRRPNTSFCFLDIRSPGLGDTAMYLCATSNRGGYTFGSGTRLTVV.

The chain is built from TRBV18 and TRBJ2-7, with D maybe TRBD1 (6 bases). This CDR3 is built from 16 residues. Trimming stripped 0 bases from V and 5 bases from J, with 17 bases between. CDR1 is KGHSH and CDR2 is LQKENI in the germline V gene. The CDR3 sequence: CASSPPGSAGDDEQYF. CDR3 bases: TGTGCCAGCTCACCACCAGGTTCAGCAGGGGACGACGAGCAGTACTTC.

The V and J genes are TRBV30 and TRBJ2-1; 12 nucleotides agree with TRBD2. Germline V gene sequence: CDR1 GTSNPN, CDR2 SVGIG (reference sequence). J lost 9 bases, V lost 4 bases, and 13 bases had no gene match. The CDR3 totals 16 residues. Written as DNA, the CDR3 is TGTGCCTGGAATCCCCGCCTAGCGGGAGGGCCCAGTGAGCAGTTCTTC. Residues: CAWNPRLAGGPSEQFF.

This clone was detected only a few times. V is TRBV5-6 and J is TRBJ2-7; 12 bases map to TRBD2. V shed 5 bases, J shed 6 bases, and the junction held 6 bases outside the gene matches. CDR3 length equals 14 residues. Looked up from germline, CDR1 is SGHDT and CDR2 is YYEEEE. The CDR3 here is CASRKTSGGLEQYF. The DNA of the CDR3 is TGTGCCAGCAGGAAGACTAGCGGGGGACTCGAGCAGTACTTC.

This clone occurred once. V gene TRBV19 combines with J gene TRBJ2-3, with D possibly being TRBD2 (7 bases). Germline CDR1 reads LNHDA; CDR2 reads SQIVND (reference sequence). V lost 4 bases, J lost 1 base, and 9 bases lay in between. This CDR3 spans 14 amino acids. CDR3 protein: CASSRGGRTDTQYF. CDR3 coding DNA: TGTGCCAGTAGTAGGGGGGGGCGCACAGATACGCAGTATTTT.

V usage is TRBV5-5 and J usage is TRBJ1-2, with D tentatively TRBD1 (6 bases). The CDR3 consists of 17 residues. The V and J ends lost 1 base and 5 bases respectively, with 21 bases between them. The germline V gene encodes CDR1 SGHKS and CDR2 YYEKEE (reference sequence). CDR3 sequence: CASSLCGGGANFYGYTF. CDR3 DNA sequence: TGTGCCAGCAGCTTGTGTGGAGGGGGGGCCAATTTTTATGGCTACACCTTC.

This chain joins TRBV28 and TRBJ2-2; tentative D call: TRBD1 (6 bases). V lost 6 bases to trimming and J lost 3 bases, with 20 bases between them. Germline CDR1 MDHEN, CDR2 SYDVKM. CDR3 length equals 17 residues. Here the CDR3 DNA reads TGTGCCAGCAGGTGGAAGAGGGAACAGGGCTACACCGGGGAGCTGTTTTTT. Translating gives CASRWKREQGYTGELFF. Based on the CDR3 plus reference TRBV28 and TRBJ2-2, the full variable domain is DVKVTQSSRYLVKRTGEKVFLECVQDMDHENMFWYRQDPGLGLRLIYFSYDVKMKEKGDIPEGYSVSREKKERFSLILESASTNQTSMYLCASRWKREQGYTGELFFGEGSRLTVL.

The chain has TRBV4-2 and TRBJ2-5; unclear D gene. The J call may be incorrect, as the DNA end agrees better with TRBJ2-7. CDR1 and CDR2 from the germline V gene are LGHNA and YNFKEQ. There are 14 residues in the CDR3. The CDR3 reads CASSQEPRAYEQYF. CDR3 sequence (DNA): TGTGCCAGCAGCCAAGAGCCCCGAGCCTACGAGCAGTACTTC.

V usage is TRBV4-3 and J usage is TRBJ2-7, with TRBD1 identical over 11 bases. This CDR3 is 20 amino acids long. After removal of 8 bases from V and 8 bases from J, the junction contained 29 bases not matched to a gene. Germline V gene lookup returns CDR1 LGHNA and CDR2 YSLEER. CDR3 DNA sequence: TGCGCCAGCTCCCCGGGGACAGGGGGAATTCCGCTAGCGGGACCCTTAAAGCAGTACTTC. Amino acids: CASSPGTGGIPLAGPLKQYF.

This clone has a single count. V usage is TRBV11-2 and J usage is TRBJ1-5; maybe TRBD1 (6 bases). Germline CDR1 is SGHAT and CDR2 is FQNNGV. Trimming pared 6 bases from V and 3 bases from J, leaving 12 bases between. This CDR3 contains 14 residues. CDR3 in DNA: TGTGCCAGCAGTAGTCCAGGGGACAATCAGCCCCAGCATTTT. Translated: CASSSPGDNQPQHF.

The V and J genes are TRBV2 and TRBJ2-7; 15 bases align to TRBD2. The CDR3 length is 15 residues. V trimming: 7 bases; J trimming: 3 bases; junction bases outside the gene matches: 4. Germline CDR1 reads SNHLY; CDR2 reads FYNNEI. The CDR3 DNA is TGTGCCAGCACCGGGACTAGCGGGAGGTTCTACGAGCAGTACTTC. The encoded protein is CASTGTSGRFYEQYF. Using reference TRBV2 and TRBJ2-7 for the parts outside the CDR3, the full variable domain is EPEVTQTPSHQVTQMGQEVILRCVPISNHLYFYWYRQILGQKVEFLVSFYNNEISEKSEIFDDQFSVERPDGSNFTLKIRSTKLEDSAMYFCASTGTSGRFYEQYFGPGTRLTVT.

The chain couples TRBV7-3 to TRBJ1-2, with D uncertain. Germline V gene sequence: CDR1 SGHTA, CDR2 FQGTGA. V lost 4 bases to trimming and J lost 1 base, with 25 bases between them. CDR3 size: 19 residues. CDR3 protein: CASSSTPHKQGEVNYGYTF. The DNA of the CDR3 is TGTGCCAGCAGCTCCACCCCGCACAAACAAGGAGAGGTTAACTATGGCTACACCTTC.

The CDR3 nucleotides read TGCGCCTCAAGCGAGCGGGACTTCAATGAGCAGTTCTTC. Translating gives CASSERDFNEQFF. The gene calls are TRBV5-1 and TRBJ2-1; the match to TRBD2 covers 7 bases. CDR1 and CDR2 from the germline V gene are SGHRS and YFSETQ. The ends lost 10 bases at V and 6 bases at J; junction bases unmatched: 10. The CDR3 totals 13 residues.

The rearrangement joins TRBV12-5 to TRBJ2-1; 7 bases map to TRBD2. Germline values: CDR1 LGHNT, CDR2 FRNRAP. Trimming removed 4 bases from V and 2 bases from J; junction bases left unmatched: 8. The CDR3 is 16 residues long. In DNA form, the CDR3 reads TGTGCTAGTGGTTGGCCCGCGGGAGAGACCTACAATGAGCAGTTCTTC. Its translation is CASGWPAGETYNEQFF.

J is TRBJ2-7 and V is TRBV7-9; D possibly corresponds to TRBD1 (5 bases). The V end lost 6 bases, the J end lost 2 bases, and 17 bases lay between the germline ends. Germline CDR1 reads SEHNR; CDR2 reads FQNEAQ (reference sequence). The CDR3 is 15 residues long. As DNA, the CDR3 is TGTGCCAGCAGTCCACACCGGCAGGGCCCCTACGAGCAGTACTTC. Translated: CASSPHRQGPYEQYF.

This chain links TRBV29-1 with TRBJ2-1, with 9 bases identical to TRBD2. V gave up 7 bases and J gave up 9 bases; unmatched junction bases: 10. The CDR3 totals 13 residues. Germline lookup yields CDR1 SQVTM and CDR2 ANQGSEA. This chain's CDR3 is CSALSGSLSEQFF. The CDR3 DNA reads TGCAGCGCCCTTAGCGGGAGCCTGAGTGAGCAGTTCTTC.

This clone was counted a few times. CDR3 sequence: CASSLADRANYEQYF. The CDR3 coding sequence is TGTGCCAGCAGCTTAGCGGACAGGGCCAATTACGAGCAGTACTTC. The V call is TRBV11-2, the J call TRBJ2-5, with TRBD1 identical over 8 bases. The DNA end lines up better with TRBJ2-7; the J call may be wrong. This CDR3 has 15 amino acids. Germline loops: CDR1 SGHAT, CDR2 FQNNGV.